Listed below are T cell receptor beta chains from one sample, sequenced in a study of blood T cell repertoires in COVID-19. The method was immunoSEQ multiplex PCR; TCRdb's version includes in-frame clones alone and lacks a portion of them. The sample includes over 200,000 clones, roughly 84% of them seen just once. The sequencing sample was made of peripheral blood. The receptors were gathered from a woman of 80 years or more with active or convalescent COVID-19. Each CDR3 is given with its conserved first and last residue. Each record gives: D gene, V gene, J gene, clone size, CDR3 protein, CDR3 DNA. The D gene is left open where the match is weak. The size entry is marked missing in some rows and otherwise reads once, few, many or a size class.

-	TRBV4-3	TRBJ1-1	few	CASSQELPMGRNTEAFF	TGCGCCAGCAGCCAAGAGCTGCCCATGGGCAGGAACACTGAAGCTTTCTTT
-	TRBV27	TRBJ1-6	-	CASSSHGTGSPLHF	TGTGCCAGCAGCTCCCATGGTACGGGTTCACCCCTCCACTTT
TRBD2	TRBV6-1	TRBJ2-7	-	CASSYLAGGSEQYF	TGTGCCAGCAGTTATCTAGCGGGGGGGTCCGAGCAGTACTTC
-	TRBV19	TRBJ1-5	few	CASTTGRQPQHF	TGTGCCAGCACTACGGGGAGACAGCCCCAGCATTTT
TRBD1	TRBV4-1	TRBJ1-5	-	CASSQDHRGVQPQHF	TGCGCCAGCAGCCAAGATCACAGGGGAGTTCAGCCCCAGCATTTT
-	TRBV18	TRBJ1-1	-	CASSPSSRGGNTEAFF	TGTGCCAGCTCACCTAGCAGTAGAGGGGGGAACACTGAAGCTTTCTTT
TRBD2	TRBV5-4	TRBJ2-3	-	CASSGGGLRAADTQYF	TGTGCCAGCTCCGGGGGGGGCCTCAGGGCCGCAGATACGCAGTATTTT
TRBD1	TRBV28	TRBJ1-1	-	CASMTRGRRTEAFF	TGTGCCAGTATGACCAGGGGGCGACGGACTGAAGCTTTCTTT
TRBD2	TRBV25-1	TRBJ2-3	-	CASSDYSGGDSTDTQYF	TGTGCCAGCAGTGACTATAGCGGGGGCGATAGCACAGATACGCAGTATTTT
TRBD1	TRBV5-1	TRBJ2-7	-	CASSPSPTGNNEQYF	TGCGCCAGCAGCCCATCTCCGACAGGGAACAACGAGCAGTACTTC
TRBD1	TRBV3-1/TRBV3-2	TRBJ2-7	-	CASSQERRARDRGLYEQYF	TGTGCCAGCAGCCAAGAAAGGCGCGCCCGGGACAGGGGGCTTTACGAGCAGTACTTC
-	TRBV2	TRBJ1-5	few	CASSEGTADQPQHF	TGTGCCAGCAGTGAAGGGACAGCGGATCAGCCCCAGCATTTT
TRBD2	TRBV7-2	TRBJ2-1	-	CASSSGLAGELGNNEQFF	TGTGCCAGCAGCTCAGGACTAGCGGGGGAGCTCGGTAACAATGAGCAGTTCTTC
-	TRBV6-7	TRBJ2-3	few	CASSYSGQGCTDTQYF	TGTGCCAGCAGTTATTCGGGTCAGGGTTGCACAGATACGCAGTATTTT
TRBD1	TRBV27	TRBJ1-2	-	CASSRQGTERNGYTF	TGTGCCAGCAGTCGACAGGGGACGGAAAGGAATGGCTACACCTTC
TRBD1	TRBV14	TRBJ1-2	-	CASSQDDRAGGYTF	TGTGCCAGCAGCCAGGACGACAGGGCTGGGGGCTACACCTTC
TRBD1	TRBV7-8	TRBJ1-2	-	CASSLVGQGVNYGYTF	TGTGCCAGCAGCTTAGTAGGGCAGGGGGTCAACTATGGCTACACCTTC
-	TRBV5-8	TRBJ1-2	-	CASRPGLKGYGYTF	TGTGCCAGCAGACCGGGACTTAAAGGCTATGGCTACACCTTC
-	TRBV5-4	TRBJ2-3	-	CASSFRLATDTQYF	TGTGCCAGCAGCTTTCGACTGGCCACAGATACGCAGTATTTT
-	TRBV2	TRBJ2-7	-	CASSEPGGIPYEQYF	TGTGCCAGCAGTGAACCCGGGGGTATACCCTACGAGCAGTACTTC
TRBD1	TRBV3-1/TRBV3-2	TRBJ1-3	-	CASSQEGQAAGNTIYF	TGTGCCAGCAGCCAAGAGGGACAGGCGGCTGGAAACACCATATATTTT
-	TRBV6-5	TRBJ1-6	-	CASTERGLGSPLHF	TGTGCCAGCACCGAAAGGGGGTTAGGATCACCCCTCCACTTT
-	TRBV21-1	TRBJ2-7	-	CASSYSGARLTYEQYF	TGTGCCAGCAGCTACTCCGGTGCACGGTTGACCTACGAGCAGTACTTC
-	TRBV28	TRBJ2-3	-	CASSAEVTDTQYF	TGTGCCAGCAGTGCTGAGGTTACAGATACGCAGTATTTT
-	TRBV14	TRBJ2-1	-	CASSQGGGPRDEQFF	TGTGCCAGCAGCCAAGGGGGGGGGCCCAGGGATGAGCAGTTCTTC
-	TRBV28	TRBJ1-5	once	CASSPSWAGHQPQHF	TGTGCCAGCAGTCCCTCCTGGGCAGGTCATCAGCCCCAGCATTTT
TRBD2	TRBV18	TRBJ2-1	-	CASSPLTGGTYNEQFF	TGTGCCAGCTCACCACTAACGGGAGGGACCTACAATGAGCAGTTCTTC
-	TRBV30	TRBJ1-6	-	CAWKAGFGNSPLHF	TGTGCCTGGAAGGCGGGGTTCGGGAATTCACCCCTCCACTTT
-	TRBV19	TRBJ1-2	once	CASSMGQSYGYTF	TGTGCCAGTAGTATGGGGCAGAGCTATGGCTACACCTTC
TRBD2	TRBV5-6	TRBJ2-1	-	CASSLAGAGGPGNEQFF	TGTGCCAGCAGCTTGGCCGGAGCGGGAGGGCCTGGGAATGAGCAGTTCTTC
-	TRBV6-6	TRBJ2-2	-	CASSYSTVTGELFF	TGTGCCAGCAGTTACTCGACAGTCACCGGGGAGCTGTTTTTT
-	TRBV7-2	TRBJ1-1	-	CASSLVTGRIGTEAFF	TGTGCCAGCAGCTTAGTCACAGGGAGAATTGGGACTGAAGCTTTCTTT
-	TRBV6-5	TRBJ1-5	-	CASSYSLNQPQHF	TGTGCCAGCAGTTACTCCCTGAATCAGCCCCAGCATTTT
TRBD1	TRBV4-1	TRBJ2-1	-	CASSQGTGEFSSYNEQFF	TGCGCCAGCAGCCAGGGGACAGGAGAGTTTAGCTCCTACAATGAGCAGTTCTTC
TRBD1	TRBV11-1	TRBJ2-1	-	CASSLAFRTGDGEQFF	TGTGCCAGCAGCTTAGCTTTCAGGACAGGGGATGGCGAGCAGTTCTTC
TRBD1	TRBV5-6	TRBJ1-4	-	CASSPGTDNEKLFF	TGTGCCAGCAGCCCCGGGACAGATAATGAAAAACTGTTTTTT
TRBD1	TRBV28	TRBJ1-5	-	CAISRDSKNQPQHF	TGTGCCATCTCCCGGGACAGCAAGAATCAGCCCCAGCATTTT
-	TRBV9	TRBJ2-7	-	CASSVEREDRYF	TGTGCCAGCAGCGTAGAACGGGAAGACCGGTACTTC
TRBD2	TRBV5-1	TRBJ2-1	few	CASSLTSGSGEQFF	TGCGCCAGCAGCTTAACTAGCGGGAGCGGGGAGCAGTTCTTC
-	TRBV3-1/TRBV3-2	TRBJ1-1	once	CASSQGGRNTEAFF	TGTGCCAGCAGCCAAGGGGGCAGGAACACTGAAGCTTTCTTT
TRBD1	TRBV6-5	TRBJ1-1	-	CASSYLGQAQTFF	TGTGCCAGCAGTTACCTGGGACAGGCACAAACTTTCTTT
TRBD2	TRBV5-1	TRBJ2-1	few	CASSLALGGAGGYNEQFF	TGCGCCAGCAGCTTGGCCTTGGGTGGAGCGGGGGGTTACAATGAGCAGTTCTTC
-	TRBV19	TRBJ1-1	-	CASSTGGWNLNTEAFF	TGTGCCAGTAGTACGGGGGGCTGGAACTTGAACACTGAAGCTTTCTTT
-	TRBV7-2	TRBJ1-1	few	CASSLVMNTEAFF	TGTGCCAGCAGCTTAGTTATGAACACTGAAGCTTTCTTT
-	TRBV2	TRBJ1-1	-	CASSLLRTENTEAFF	TGTGCCAGCAGTCTCCTACGGACAGAGAACACTGAAGCTTTCTTT
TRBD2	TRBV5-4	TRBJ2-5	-	CASSSKRGVETQYF	TGTGCCAGCAGCTCTAAGCGGGGGGTTGAGACCCAGTACTTC
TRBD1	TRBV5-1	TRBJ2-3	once	CASSLGTGEDTQYF	TGCGCCAGCAGCTTAGGGACAGGGGAAGATACGCAGTATTTT
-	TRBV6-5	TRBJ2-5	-	CASSPSRQQETQYF	TGTGCCAGCAGCCCAAGTAGACAGCAAGAGACCCAGTACTTC
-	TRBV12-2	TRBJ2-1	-	CASRPLTEQFF	TGTGCAAGTCGCCCTCTAACTGAGCAGTTCTTC
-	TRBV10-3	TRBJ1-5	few	CAISRDKYSNQPQHF	TGTGCCATCAGCCGGGACAAATATAGCAATCAGCCCCAGCATTTT
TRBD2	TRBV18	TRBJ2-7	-	CASTKGAGDTYEQYF	TGTGCCAGCACCAAGGGAGCGGGGGACACCTACGAGCAGTACTTC
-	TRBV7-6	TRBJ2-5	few	CASSPLSPVGGQETQYF	TGTGCCAGCAGCCCACTATCCCCCGTGGGGGGCCAAGAGACCCAGTACTTC
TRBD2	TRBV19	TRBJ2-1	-	CASRNSGGGEQFF	TGTGCCAGTAGGAATAGCGGGGGTGGGGAGCAGTTCTTC
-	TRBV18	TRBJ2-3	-	CASSSGVGDTQYF	TGTGCCAGCTCATCAGGGGTGGGAGATACGCAGTATTTT
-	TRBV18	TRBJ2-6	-	CASSPTFSGANVLTF	TGTGCCAGCTCACCAACTTTCTCTGGGGCCAACGTCCTGACTTTC
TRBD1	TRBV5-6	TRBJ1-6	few	CASSPRQGKGYSPLHF	TGTGCCAGCAGCCCTCGACAGGGCAAGGGATATTCACCCCTCCACTTT